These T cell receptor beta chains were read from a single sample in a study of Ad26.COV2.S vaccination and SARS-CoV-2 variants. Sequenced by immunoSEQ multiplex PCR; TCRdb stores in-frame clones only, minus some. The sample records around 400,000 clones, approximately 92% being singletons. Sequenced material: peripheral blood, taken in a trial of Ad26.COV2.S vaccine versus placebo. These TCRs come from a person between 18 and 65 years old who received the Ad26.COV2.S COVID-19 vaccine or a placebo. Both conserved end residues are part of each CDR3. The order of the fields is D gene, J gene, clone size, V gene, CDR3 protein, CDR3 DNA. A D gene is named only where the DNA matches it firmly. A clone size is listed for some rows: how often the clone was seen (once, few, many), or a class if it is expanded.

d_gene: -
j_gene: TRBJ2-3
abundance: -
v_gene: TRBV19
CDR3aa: CASSTRHASTDTQYF
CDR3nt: TGTGCCAGTAGTACTAGGCACGCTAGCACAGATACGCAGTATTTT

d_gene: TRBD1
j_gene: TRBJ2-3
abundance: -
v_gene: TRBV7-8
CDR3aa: CASSTQGASTDTQYF
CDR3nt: TGTGCCAGCAGCACCCAGGGGGCTAGCACAGATACGCAGTATTTT

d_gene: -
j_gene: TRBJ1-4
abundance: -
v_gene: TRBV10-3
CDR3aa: CAISTTGRDEKLFF
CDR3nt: TGTGCCATCAGTACGACAGGCCGAGATGAAAAACTGTTTTTT

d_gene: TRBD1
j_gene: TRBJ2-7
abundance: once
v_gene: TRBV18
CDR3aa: CASSPGMGQYYEQYF
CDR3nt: TGTGCCAGCTCACCCGGCATGGGACAGTACTACGAGCAGTACTTC

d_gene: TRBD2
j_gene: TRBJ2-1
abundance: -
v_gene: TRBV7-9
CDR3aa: CAGWRGLANNEQFF
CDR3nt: TGTGCCGGTTGGAGGGGACTAGCAAACAATGAGCAGTTCTTC

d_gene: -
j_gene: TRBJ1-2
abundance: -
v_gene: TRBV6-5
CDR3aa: CASSYSRISFGYTF
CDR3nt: TGTGCCAGCAGTTACTCTCGAATAAGTTTTGGCTACACCTTC

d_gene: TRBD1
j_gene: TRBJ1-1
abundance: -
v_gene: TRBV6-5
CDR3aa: CASSSPGTGRAEAFF
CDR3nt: TGTGCCAGCAGTTCACCCGGGACAGGGCGGGCTGAAGCTTTCTTT

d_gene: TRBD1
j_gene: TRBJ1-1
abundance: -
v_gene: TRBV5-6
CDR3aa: CASSLMVYRGRGEDTEAFF
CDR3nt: TGTGCCAGCAGCTTGATGGTTTACAGGGGGCGTGGAGAGGACACTGAAGCTTTCTTT

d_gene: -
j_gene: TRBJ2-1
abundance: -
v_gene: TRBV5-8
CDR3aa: CASSLGGYNEQFF
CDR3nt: TGTGCCAGCAGCTTGGGAGGGTACAATGAGCAGTTCTTC

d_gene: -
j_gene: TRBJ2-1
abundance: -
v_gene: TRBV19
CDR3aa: CASRVGSGNEQFF
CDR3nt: TGTGCCAGTAGGGTGGGATCCGGCAATGAGCAGTTCTTC

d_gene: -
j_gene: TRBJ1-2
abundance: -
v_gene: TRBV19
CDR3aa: CASSIVLNDGYTF
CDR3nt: TGTGCCAGTAGTATAGTACTGAATGATGGCTACACCTTC

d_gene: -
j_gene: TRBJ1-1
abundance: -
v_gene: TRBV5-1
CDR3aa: CASSPATGLNTEAFF
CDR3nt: TGCGCCAGCAGCCCAGCAACAGGGTTGAACACTGAAGCTTTCTTT

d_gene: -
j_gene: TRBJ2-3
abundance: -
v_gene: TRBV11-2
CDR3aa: CASSLIDGLDTQYF
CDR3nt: TGTGCCAGCAGCTTGATCGACGGATTAGATACGCAGTATTTT

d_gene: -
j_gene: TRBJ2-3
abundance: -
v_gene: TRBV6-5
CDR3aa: CASSYAGASTDTQYF
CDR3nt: TGTGCCAGCAGTTACGCGGGGGCTAGCACAGATACGCAGTATTTT

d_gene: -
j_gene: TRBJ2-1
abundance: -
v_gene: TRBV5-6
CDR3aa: CASLRGSYNEQFF
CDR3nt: TGTGCCAGCCTCAGGGGCTCCTACAATGAGCAGTTCTTC

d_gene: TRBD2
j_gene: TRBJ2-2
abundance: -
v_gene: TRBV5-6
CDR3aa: CASSGTSASNTGELFF
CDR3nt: TGTGCCAGCAGCGGAACTAGCGCATCGAACACCGGGGAGCTGTTTTTT

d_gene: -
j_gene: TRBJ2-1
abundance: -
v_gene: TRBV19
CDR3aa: CASTLGPWNEQFF
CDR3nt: TGTGCCAGTACCCTGGGACCTTGGAATGAGCAGTTCTTC